This is a list of T cell receptor beta chains from one sample in a study of PD-1 blockade in mismatch repair-deficient tumors. Profiled with immunoSEQ multiplex PCR; TCRdb holds only in-frame clones, not every one. The sample has some 45,000 clones, under 85% seen once. Sequenced material: PBMCs, taken before pembrolizumab treatment. All receptors come from an adult with mismatch repair-deficient cancer. Both conserved end residues are part of each CDR3. A D gene is named only where the DNA matches it firmly. A row's size may be missing; if present it is once, few, many or a size class.

TRBV5-1	.	TRBJ2-5	.	TGCGCCAGCAGCTTGGTGGTGGAAGAGACCCAGTACTTC	CASSLVVEETQYF
TRBV5-8	.	TRBJ2-7	.	TGTGCCAGCAGCCGCGGCCTTGCGACGGATGCCTACGAGCAGTACTTC	CASSRGLATDAYEQYF
TRBV5-1	TRBD2	TRBJ2-1	.	TGCGCCAGCAGTAAGACTAGCGTAATTCCCTCGGATGAGCAGTTCTTC	CASSKTSVIPSDEQFF
TRBV27	TRBD1	TRBJ1-4	.	TGTGCCACGAGGACAGGGATGGAAAAACTGTTTTTT	CATRTGMEKLFF
TRBV2	.	TRBJ2-1	.	TGTGCCAGCCGATCTCAGGGGGGATACAATGAGCAGTTCTTC	CASRSQGGYNEQFF
TRBV7-2	.	TRBJ1-1	.	TGTGCCAGCAGCTTAGGCGCGGGGGGAGGCGCTGAAGCTTTCTTT	CASSLGAGGGAEAFF
TRBV7-3	.	TRBJ2-5	.	TGTGCCAGCAGCTTTGCTCCCAGAGAGACCCAGTACTTC	CASSFAPRETQYF
TRBV13	TRBD1	TRBJ2-7	.	TGTGCCAGCAGCGGACAGGGGTATGCTGACTACGAGCAGTACTTC	CASSGQGYADYEQYF
TRBV19	TRBD1	TRBJ1-1	.	TGTGCCAGTAGCCCCGGGGACAGGGAAGCTTTCTTT	CASSPGDREAFF
TRBV6-5	.	TRBJ1-2	.	TGTGCCAGCAGTTTGGGGCAGACCTATGGCTACACCTTC	CASSLGQTYGYTF
TRBV7-9	TRBD1	TRBJ2-6	.	TGTGCCAGCAGCTTAGGTGGGACAGGACGCTCTGGGGCCAACGTCCTGACTTTC	CASSLGGTGRSGANVLTF
TRBV15	.	TRBJ1-1	.	TGTGCCACCAGCAGAGAACGGGGTGGAGCGGACACTGAAGCTTTCTTT	CATSRERGGADTEAFF
TRBV7-8	TRBD2	TRBJ2-1	.	TGTGCCAGCAGGCGACTAGCGGGATTCTCCTACAATGAGCAGTTCTTC	CASRRLAGFSYNEQFF
TRBV5-6	.	TRBJ2-1	once	TGTGCCAGCAGCGTGACCATAGGGGGTGAGCAGTTCTTC	CASSVTIGGEQFF
TRBV6-6	.	TRBJ2-3	.	TGTGCCAGCAGCCCCAACACAGATACGCAGTATTTT	CASSPNTDTQYF
TRBV27	.	TRBJ1-2	.	TGTGCCAGCAGTTTAAAGCCTCGGTCATCTACCTATGGCTACACCTTC	CASSLKPRSSTYGYTF
TRBV9	.	TRBJ2-1	once	TGTGCCAGCAGCGTAGAGGGGTACAATGAGCAGTTCTTC	CASSVEGYNEQFF
TRBV28	.	TRBJ1-5	.	TGTGCCAGCAGTCTCGCCCCCAGGAATCAGCCCCAGCATTTT	CASSLAPRNQPQHF
TRBV19	TRBD1	TRBJ2-7	few	TGTGCCAGTAGTACCAGGACAGGGCAGGGCGAGCAGTACTTC	CASSTRTGQGEQYF
TRBV19	.	TRBJ1-1	.	TGTGCCAGTAGTATAACAGGGTTTTCAAATACTGAAGCTTTCTTT	CASSITGFSNTEAFF
TRBV6-6	.	TRBJ1-4	.	TGTGCCAGCATCGGACTTTCTAATGAAAAACTGTTTTTT	CASIGLSNEKLFF
TRBV9	TRBD1	TRBJ1-1	.	TGTGCCAGCAGCGACCTAACAGGGGGGGGAACTGAAGCTTTCTTT	CASSDLTGGGTEAFF
TRBV7-2	.	TRBJ1-2	medium-sized	TGTGCCAGCAGCTTAGGCAGGGACTATGGCTACACCTTC	CASSLGRDYGYTF
TRBV6-6	.	TRBJ2-7	few	TGTGCCAGCGGTGGGAAGACTCGGCCGCGCGAGCAGTACTTC	CASGGKTRPREQYF
TRBV6-1	TRBD1	TRBJ2-7	.	TGTGCCAGCAGCGGCGAGACAGGGGCACACGAGCAGTACTTC	CASSGETGAHEQYF
TRBV4-1	.	TRBJ2-1	.	TGCGCCAGCAGCCCCCCCCGGGGCAATGAGCAGTTCTTC	CASSPPRGNEQFF